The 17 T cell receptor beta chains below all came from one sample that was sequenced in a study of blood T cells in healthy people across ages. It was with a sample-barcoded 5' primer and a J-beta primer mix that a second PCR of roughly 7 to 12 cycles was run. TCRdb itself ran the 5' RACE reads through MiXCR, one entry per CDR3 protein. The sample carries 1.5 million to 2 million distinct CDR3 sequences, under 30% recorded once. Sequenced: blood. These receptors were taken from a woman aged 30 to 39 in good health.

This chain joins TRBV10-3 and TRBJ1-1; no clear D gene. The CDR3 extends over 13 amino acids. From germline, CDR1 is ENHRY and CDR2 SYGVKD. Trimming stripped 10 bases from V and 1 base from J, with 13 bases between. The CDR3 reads CATLRSGNTEAFF. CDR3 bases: TGTGCCACCTTAAGAAGCGGGAACACTGAAGCTTTCTTT.

The CDR3 protein is CASSSTQGGNEKLFF. The CDR3 DNA is TGTGCCAGCAGCTCCACGCAGGGGGGTAATGAAAAACTGTTTTTT. The chain uses TRBV6-6 and TRBJ1-4, with 7 bases aligning to TRBD1. The germline V gene has CDR1 MNHNY and CDR2 SVGAGI (reference sequence). The V segment lost 6 bases and the J segment 4 bases; nucleotides outside the gene matches: 8. This CDR3 is built from 15 residues.

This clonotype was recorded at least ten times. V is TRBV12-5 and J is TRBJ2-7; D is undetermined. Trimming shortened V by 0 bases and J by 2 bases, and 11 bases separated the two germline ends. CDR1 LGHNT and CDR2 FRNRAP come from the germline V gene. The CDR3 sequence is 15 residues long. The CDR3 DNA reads TGTGCTAGTGGTTTGGTACAAGGCAGAACCTACGAGCAGTACTTC. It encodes CASGLVQGRTYEQYF.

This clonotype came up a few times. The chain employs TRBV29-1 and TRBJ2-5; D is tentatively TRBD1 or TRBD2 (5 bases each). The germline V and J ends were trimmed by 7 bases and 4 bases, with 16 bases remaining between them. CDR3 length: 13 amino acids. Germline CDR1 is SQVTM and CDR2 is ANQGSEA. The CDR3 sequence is CSARGRVTETQYF. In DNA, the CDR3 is TGCAGCGCTCGGGGCAGGGTAACAGAGACCCAGTACTTC.

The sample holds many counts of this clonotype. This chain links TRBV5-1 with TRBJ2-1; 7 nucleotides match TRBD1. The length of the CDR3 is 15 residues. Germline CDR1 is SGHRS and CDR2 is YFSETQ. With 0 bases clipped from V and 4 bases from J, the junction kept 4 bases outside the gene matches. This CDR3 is CASSLEGAAYNEQFF. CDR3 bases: TGCGCCAGCAGCTTGGAGGGGGCTGCGTACAATGAGCAGTTCTTC.

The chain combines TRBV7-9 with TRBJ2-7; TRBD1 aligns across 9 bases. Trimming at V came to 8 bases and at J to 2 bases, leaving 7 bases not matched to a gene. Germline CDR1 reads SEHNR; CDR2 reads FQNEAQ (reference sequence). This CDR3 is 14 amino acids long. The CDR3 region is CASGNRGLTYEQYF. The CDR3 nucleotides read TGTGCCAGCGGGAACAGGGGGCTGACCTACGAGCAGTACTTC. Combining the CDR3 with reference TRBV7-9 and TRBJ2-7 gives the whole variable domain DTGVSQNPRHKITKRGQNVTFRCDPISEHNRLYWYRQTLGQGPEFLTYFQNEAQLEKSRLLSDRFSAERPKGSFSTLEIQRTEQGDSAMYLCASGNRGLTYEQYFGPGTRLTVT.

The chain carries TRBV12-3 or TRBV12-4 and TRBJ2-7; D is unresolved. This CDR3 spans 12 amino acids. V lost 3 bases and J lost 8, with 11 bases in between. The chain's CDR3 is CASSFSGYKQYF. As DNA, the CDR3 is TGTGCCAGCAGTTTTAGTGGTTACAAGCAGTACTTC.

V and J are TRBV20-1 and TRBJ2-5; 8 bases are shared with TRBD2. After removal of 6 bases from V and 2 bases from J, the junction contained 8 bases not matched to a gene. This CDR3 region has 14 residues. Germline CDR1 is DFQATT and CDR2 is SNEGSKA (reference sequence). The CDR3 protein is CSASPTSVQETQYF. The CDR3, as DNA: TGCAGTGCCTCCCCGACTAGCGTTCAAGAGACCCAGTACTTC.

The CDR3 reads CASSASGGYGEQYF. The CDR3 nucleotides are TGTGCCAGCAGTGCTAGCGGGGGTTATGGGGAGCAGTACTTC. The V and J genes are TRBV2 and TRBJ2-7; 10 bases align to TRBD2. J gave up 7 bases and V 4 bases, and 7 bases lay outside the gene matches. The CDR3 is made up of 14 amino acids. In germline, CDR1 is SNHLY, CDR2 FYNNEI.

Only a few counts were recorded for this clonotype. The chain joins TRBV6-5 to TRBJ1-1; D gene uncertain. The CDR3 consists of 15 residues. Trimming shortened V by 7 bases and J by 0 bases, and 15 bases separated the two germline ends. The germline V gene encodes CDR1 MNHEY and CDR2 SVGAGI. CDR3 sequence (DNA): TGTGCCAGCACCTCGAGGAGCAGGATGAACACTGAAGCTTTCTTT. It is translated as CASTSRSRMNTEAFF.

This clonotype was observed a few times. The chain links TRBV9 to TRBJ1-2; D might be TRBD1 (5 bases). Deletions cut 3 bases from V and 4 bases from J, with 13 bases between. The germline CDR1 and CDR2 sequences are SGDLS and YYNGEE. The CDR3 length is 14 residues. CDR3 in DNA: TGTGCCAGCAGCGCAAGGGGACCCCTCTATGGCTACACCTTC. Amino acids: CASSARGPLYGYTF.

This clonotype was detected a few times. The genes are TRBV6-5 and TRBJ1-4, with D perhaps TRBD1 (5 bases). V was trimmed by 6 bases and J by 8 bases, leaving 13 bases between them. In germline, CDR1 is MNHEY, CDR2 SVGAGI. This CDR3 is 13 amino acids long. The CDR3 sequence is CASSTGVEEKLFF. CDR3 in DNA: TGTGCCAGCAGCACGGGGGTTGAGGAAAAACTGTTTTTT.

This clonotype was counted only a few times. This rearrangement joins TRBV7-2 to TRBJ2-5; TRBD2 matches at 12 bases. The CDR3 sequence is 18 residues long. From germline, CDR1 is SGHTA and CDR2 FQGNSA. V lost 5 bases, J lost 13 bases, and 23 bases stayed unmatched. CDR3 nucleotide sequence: TGTGCCAGCAGCCGACTAGCGGGAGAGCGACTCCTTGATTACGAGCGGTACTTC. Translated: CASSRLAGERLLDYERYF.

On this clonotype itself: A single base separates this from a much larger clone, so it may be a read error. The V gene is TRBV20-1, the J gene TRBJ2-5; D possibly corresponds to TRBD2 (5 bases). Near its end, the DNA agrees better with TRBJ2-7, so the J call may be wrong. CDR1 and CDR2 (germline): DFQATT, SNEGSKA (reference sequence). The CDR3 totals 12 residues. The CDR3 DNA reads TGCAGGGCTAGCCCGACTTCCTACGAGCAGTACTTC. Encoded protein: CRASPTSYEQYF.

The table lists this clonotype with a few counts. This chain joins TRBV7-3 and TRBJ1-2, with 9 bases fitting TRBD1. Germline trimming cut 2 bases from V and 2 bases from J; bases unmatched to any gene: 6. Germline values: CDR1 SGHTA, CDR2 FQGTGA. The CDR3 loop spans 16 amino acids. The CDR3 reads CASSLWGQGDNYGYTF. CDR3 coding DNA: TGTGCCAGCAGCTTATGGGGACAGGGTGACAACTATGGCTACACCTTC.

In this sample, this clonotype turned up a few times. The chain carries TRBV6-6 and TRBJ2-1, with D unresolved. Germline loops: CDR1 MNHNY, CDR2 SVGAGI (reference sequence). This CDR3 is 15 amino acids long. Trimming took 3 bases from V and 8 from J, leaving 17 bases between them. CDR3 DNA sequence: TGTGCCAGCAGTTATGCCGGTCGGGCCCGCGATGAGCAGTTCTTC. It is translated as CASSYAGRARDEQFF.

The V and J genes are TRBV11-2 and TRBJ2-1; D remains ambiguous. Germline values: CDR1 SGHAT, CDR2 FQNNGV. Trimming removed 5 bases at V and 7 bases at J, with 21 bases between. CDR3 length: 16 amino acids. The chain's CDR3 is CASSPPVTMSHNEQFF. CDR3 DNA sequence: TGTGCCAGCAGCCCCCCAGTCACTATGAGCCATAATGAGCAGTTCTTC. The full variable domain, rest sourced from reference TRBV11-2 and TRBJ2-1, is EAGVAQSPRYKIIEKRQSVAFWCNPISGHATLYWYQQILGQGPKLLIQFQNNGVVDDSQLPKDRFSAERLKGVDSTLKIQPAKLEDSAVYLCASSPPVTMSHNEQFFGPGTRLTVL.